This TCR beta chain was captured by sequencing in a study of radiotherapy plus CTLA-4 blockade in lung cancer. The CDR3 extends over 17 amino acids. Germline CDR1 SGHRS, CDR2 YFSETQ. The trim removed 4 bases at V and 4 bases at J, leaving 13 bases unmatched. This table comes from immunoSEQ multiplex PCR, and its TCRdb copy is limited to in-frame clones, with some not included. The table has about 110,000 clones, more than 65% seen once. The receptor's source is a human donor with non-small cell lung cancer that progressed on radiotherapy plus ipilimumab. Some clones in this sample may be carry-over from other donors' samples. V and J are TRBV5-1 and TRBJ2-2, with 7 nucleotides matching TRBD1. The input for sequencing was peripheral blood, taken from a patient treated with radiotherapy plus ipilimumab. DNA for the CDR3: TGCGCCAGCAGCCCGGGACAGTCTCTCCGAGGCACCGGGGAGCTGTTTTTT. Translating it yields CASSPGQSLRGTGELFF. Supplemented by reference TRBV5-1 and TRBJ2-2, the full variable domain reads KAGVTQTPRYLIKTRGQQVTLSCSPISGHRSVSWYQQTPGQGLQFLFEYFSETQRNKGNFPGRFSGRQFSNSRSEMNVSTLELGDSALYLCASSPGQSLRGTGELFFGEGSRLTVL.